Sequencing of this T cell receptor beta chain was carried out in a study of neurological immune-mediated disorders. The cDNA was generated through 5'RACE incorporating 10-nucleotide random UMIs. TCRdb fed the 5' RACE reads into MiXCR, producing one record per CDR3 protein. Of fewer than 85,000 distinct CDR3 sequences in the sample, roughly 4.4% were seen once. Whole-study findings and limits: The most TCR clonal expansion was seen in HTLV-1-associated myelopathy, and the least was seen in multiple sclerosis, which fell below healthy controls.

As to this clonotype: Its antigen remains unknown.

Source material was 2 million unsorted PBMCs, stored at -80 °C in RNAlater. CDR1 is SGHTA, CDR2 FQGNSA, per germline. V was clipped by 5 bases and J by 2 bases; unmatched bases: 6. CDR3 size: 15 residues. This receptor was identified in a woman aged 70-85 years with multiple sclerosis. The genes are TRBV7-2 and TRBJ2-1, with 7 nucleotides matching TRBD2. Source material: PBMCs. CDR3 nucleotide sequence: TGTGCCAGCAGCGACGGCGGGGGAGCCTACAATGAGCAGTTCTTC. It encodes CASSDGGGAYNEQFF.